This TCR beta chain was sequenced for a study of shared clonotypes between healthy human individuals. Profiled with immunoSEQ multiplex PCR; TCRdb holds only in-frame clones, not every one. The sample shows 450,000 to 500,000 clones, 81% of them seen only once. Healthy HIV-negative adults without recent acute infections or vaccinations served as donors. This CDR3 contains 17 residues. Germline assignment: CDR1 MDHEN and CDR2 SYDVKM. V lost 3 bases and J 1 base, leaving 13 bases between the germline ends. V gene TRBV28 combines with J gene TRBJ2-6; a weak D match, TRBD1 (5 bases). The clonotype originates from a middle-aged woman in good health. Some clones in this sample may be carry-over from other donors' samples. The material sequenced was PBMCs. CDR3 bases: TGTGCCAGCAGTTTCCATTCGGACAAATCTGGGGCCAACGTCCTGACTTTC. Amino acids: CASSFHSDKSGANVLTF. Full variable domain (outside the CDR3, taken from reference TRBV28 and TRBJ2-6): DVKVTQSSRYLVKRTGEKVFLECVQDMDHENMFWYRQDPGLGLRLIYFSYDVKMKEKGDIPEGYSVSREKKERFSLILESASTNQTSMYLCASSFHSDKSGANVLTFGAGSRLTVL.